This T cell receptor (beta chain) came from a study of shared clonotypes between healthy human individuals. Every contributor of samples was a Caucasian grown-up residing in Nashville, Tennessee. There are 14 residues in the CDR3. V lost 5 bases and J 4 bases, leaving 13 bases between the germline ends. Germline loops: CDR1 SGHTA, CDR2 FQGNSA. Execution of the assay was at deep level. As processed by the authors: ImmunoSEQ supplied junction-only sequences lacking quality scores, so filtering was different. Sequencing was performed with immunoSEQ multiplex PCR; in TCRdb, only in-frame clones are kept and a portion is missing. D and trimming come from the DNA, and the V and J calls and clone size come from that table. Of approximately 470,000 clones listed, 60% to 80% are singletons.

The rearrangement links TRBV7-2 to TRBJ2-3, with D possibly being TRBD1 (5 bases). The source of this sequence is a woman aged 40 to 55 in good health. Some clones in this sample may be carry-over from other donors' samples. The sample was PBMCs. This CDR3 is CASSPPTDSDTQYF. In DNA, the CDR3 is TGTGCCAGCAGCCCACCGACAGATTCAGATACGCAGTATTTT.